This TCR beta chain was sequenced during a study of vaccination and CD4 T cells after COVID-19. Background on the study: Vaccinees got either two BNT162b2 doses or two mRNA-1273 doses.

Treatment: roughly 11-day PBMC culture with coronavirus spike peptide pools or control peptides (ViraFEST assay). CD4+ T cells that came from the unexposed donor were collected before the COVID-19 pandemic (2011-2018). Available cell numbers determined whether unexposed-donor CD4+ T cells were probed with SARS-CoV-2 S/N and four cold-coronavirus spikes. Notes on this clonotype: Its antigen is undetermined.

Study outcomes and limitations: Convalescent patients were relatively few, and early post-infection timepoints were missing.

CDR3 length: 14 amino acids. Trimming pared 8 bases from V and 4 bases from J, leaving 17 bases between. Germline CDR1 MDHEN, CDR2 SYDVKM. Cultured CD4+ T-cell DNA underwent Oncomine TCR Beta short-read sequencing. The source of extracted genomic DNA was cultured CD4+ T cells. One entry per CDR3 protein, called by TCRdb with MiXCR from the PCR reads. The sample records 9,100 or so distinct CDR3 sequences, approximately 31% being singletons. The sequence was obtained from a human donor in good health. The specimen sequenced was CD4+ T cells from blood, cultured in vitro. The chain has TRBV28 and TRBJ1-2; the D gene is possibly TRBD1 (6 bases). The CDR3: CASSPRPGAYGYTF. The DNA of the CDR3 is TGTGCCAGCTCCCCCAGGCCAGGGGCCTATGGCTACACCTTC.